Shown below are 9 T cell receptor beta chains from a single sample sequenced in a study of blood T cell repertoires in COVID-19. Clones were read by immunoSEQ multiplex PCR, and TCRdb kept only the in-frame ones, dropping some. The table shows 68,000 or so clones, with roughly 85% occurring only once. Sequencing used peripheral blood. These receptors all stem from a woman in her forties or fifties with COVID-19, enrolled during active disease.

This chain uses TRBV28 with TRBJ1-5, with 7 bases identical to TRBD1. This CDR3 spans 13 amino acids. Germline assignment: CDR1 MDHEN and CDR2 SYDVKM. Trimming at V came to 11 bases and at J to 7 bases, leaving 11 bases not matched to a gene. The CDR3 protein is CAGMTGPGQPQHF. CDR3 DNA sequence: TGTGCCGGAATGACAGGGCCGGGGCAGCCCCAGCATTTT.

The V call is TRBV27, the J call TRBJ2-4, with 7 bases lining up with TRBD2. Trimming took 8 bases from V and 1 from J; bases not matched to a gene: 14. This CDR3 is built from 17 residues. The V gene's germline CDR1 is MNHEY and CDR2 SMNVEV (reference sequence). CDR3: CASLQYPAGSAKNIQYF. The CDR3 coding sequence is TGTGCCAGCTTACAGTACCCAGCGGGGTCGGCCAAAAACATTCAGTACTTC.

This chain links TRBV27 with TRBJ2-7; TRBD1 aligns across 10 bases. The V gene's germline CDR1 is MNHEY and CDR2 SMNVEV (reference sequence). The CDR3 spans 15 residues. V lost 10 bases to trimming and J lost 5 bases; unmatched junction nucleotides: 14. CDR3 bases: TGTGCCACTGCCCGAATGGGACAGGGGATCGACGAGCAGTACTTC. Its translation is CATARMGQGIDEQYF.

The chain uses TRBV4-1 and TRBJ2-7; 7 bases are shared with TRBD1. CDR3 length: 14 amino acids. Unmatched junction bases numbered 10, after V lost 4 bases and J lost 7 bases. Germline assignment: CDR1 MGHRA and CDR2 YSYEKL. This CDR3 reads CASSRDSGLGEQYF. CDR3 sequence (DNA): TGCGCCAGCAGCCGGGACAGTGGTCTGGGTGAGCAGTACTTC.

The chain employs TRBV5-4 and TRBJ1-1, with TRBD1 identical over 8 bases. With V trimmed by 0 bases and J by 5 bases, 9 bases remained unmatched. This CDR3 has 16 amino acids. Per germline, CDR1 SGHNT and CDR2 YYREEE (reference sequence). The CDR3, as DNA: TGTGCCAGCAGCTTGGGGCTACAGGGGGTTAGGACTGAAGCTTTCTTT. This codes for CASSLGLQGVRTEAFF. Full variable domain (outside the CDR3, taken from reference TRBV5-4 and TRBJ1-1): ETGVTQSPTHLIKTRGQQVTLRCSSQSGHNTVSWYQQALGQGPQFIFQYYREEENGRGNFPPRFSGLQFPNYSSELNVNALELDDSALYLCASSLGLQGVRTEAFFGQGTRLTVV.

This chain uses TRBV5-1 with TRBJ1-1; tentatively, D is TRBD1 (5 bases). V shed 4 bases and J shed 11 bases, with 18 bases lying between them. Germline-derived CDR1 and CDR2 are SGHRS and YFSETQ. There are 13 residues in the CDR3. The CDR3 DNA follows: TGCGCCAGCAGCCTAAAAACAGGCGACGAGGCTTTCTTT. This sequence encodes CASSLKTGDEAFF. The variable domain in full, with the rest retrieved from reference TRBV5-1 and TRBJ1-1, is KAGVTQTPRYLIKTRGQQVTLSCSPISGHRSVSWYQQTPGQGLQFLFEYFSETQRNKGNFPGRFSGRQFSNSRSEMNVSTLELGDSALYLCASSLKTGDEAFFGQGTRLTVV.

The chain couples TRBV15 to TRBJ2-4; TRBD2 matches at 9 bases. Germline CDR1 reads LNHNV; CDR2 reads YYDKDF (reference sequence). The CDR3 covers 17 residues. V was clipped by 4 bases and J by 3 bases; unmatched bases: 10. In nucleotides, the CDR3 is TGTGCCACCAGCAACCTCCGACTAGCGGTCTACAAAAACATTCAGTACTTC. Its protein product is CATSNLRLAVYKNIQYF.

The chain is built from TRBV25-1 and TRBJ1-1; the match to TRBD1 covers 8 bases. CDR1 and CDR2 from the germline V gene are MGHDK and SYGVNS. V was clipped by 4 bases and J by 5 bases; unmatched bases: 6. The CDR3 loop spans 14 amino acids. Written as DNA, the CDR3 is TGTGCCAGCAGTGCGACAGGGGTTATGACTGAAGCTTTCTTT. This encodes CASSATGVMTEAFF.

The gene calls are TRBV5-8 and TRBJ2-5, with D possibly TRBD2 on 6 matching bases. The CDR3 consists of 14 residues. Trimming pared 5 bases from V and 2 bases from J, leaving 13 bases between. Germline V gene sequence: CDR1 SGHTS, CDR2 YDEGEE. CDR3 region: CASRSLGTQETQYF. The CDR3 nucleotides read TGTGCCAGCAGGTCCCTCGGGACTCAAGAGACCCAGTACTTC.